This T cell receptor beta chain was recorded in a study of cytomegalovirus exposure and HLA in healthy donors. Findings of the study overall: In vitro confirmation showed a few CMV-associated chains to be CMV antigen specific.

Repertoires were generated with immunoSEQ multiplex PCR, while TCRdb's copy carries only in-frame clones and drops some. The top ten hold about a fifth of the sample, which has 150,000 to 170,000 clones, approximately 86% seen once. Germline V CDR1 and CDR2: SNHLY, FYNNEI. The CDR3 sequence is 15 residues long. The trim removed 6 bases at V and 4 bases at J, leaving 9 bases unmatched. On this clone itself: Its specificity is not known.

Sequenced: PBMCs. The receptor comes from a man younger than 35 in good health and CMV-seropositive. The genes are TRBV2 and TRBJ2-1; 7 bases are a match to TRBD2. As DNA, the CDR3 is TGTGCCAGCAGCCCCGGGACTACACCTTACAATGAGCAGTTCTTC. Translating it yields CASSPGTTPYNEQFF.